This T cell receptor beta chain was observed in a study of long-term antiretroviral therapy in people with HIV. Researchers report immunoSEQ v3.0 was run at survey level. TCRdb's copy holds only in-frame clones and misses some; the assay was immunoSEQ multiplex PCR. This sample carries about 50,000 clones, roughly four fifths of them seen once, and the ten largest clones take around 3.1%. The CDR3 runs 15 residues. The germline gives CDR1 SEHNR, CDR2 FQNEAQ (reference sequence). V trimming: 5 bases; J trimming: 5 bases; junction bases outside the gene matches: 9. This sequence joins TRBV7-9 and TRBJ2-7, with 10 bases identical to TRBD2. Material: unsorted PBMCs, obtained 0.8 years after starting antiretroviral therapy. This TCR derives from a woman aged 18-29 years with HIV. In DNA, the CDR3 is TGTGCCAGCAGCGCCAGCACTAGCGGGATAAACGAGCAGTACTTC. Translated, it gives CASSASTSGINEQYF.